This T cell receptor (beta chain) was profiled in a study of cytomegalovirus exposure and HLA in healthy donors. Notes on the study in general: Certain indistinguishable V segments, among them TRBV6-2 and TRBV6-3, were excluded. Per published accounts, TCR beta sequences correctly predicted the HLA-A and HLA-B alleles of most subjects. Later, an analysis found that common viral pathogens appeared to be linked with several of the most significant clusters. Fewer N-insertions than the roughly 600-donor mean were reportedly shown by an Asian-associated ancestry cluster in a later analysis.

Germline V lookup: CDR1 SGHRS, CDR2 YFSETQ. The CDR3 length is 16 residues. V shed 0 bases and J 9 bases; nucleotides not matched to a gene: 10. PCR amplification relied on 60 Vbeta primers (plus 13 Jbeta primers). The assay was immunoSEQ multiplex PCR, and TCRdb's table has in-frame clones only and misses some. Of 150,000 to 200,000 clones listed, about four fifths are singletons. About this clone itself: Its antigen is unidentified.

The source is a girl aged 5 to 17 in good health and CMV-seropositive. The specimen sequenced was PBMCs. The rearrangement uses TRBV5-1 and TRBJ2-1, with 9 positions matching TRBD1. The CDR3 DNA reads TGCGCCAGCAGCTTGGCCTATCCCGGGACAGGGAGTGAGCAGTTCTTC. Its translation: CASSLAYPGTGSEQFF.